This TCR beta chain was captured in a study of CDR3 diversity in severe acne. TCRdb reprocessed the PCR reads via MiXCR and lists one record per CDR3 protein. The table lists roughly 81,000 distinct CDR3 sequences, 45% to 50% of them singletons. CDR3 length: 16 amino acids. The V end was cut by 6 bases, the J end by 1 base, with 15 bases between. Germline V gene data show CDR1 as MGHDK and CDR2 as SYGVNS. This sequence originates from a male donor in good health, serving as a control. The rearrangement uses TRBV25-1 and TRBJ2-2; D not resolved. Sequencing was carried out using blood. The CDR3, as DNA: TGTGCCAGCAGCTTAAACGAAGTGATGAACACCGGGGAGCTGTTTTTT. This gives the protein CASSLNEVMNTGELFF.